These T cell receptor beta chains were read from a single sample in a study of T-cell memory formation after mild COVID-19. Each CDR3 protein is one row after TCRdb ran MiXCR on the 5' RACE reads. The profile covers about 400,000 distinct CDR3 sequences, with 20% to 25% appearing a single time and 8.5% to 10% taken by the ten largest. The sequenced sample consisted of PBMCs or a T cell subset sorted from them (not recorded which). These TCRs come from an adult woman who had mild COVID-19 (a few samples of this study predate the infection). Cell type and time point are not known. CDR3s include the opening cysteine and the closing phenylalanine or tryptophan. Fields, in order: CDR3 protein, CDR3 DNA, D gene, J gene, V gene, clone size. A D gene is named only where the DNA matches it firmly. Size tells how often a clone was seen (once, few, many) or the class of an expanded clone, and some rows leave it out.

CDR3: CASSLPGGRIYEQYF
DNA: TGTGCCAGCAGCCTTCCAGGGGGACGAATCTACGAGCAGTACTTC
D: TRBD1
J: TRBJ2-7
V: TRBV3-1
size: few

CDR3: CASSWDSDYEQYF
DNA: TGCGCCAGCAGCTGGGACAGCGACTACGAGCAGTACTTC
D: TRBD1
J: TRBJ2-7
V: TRBV5-1
size: few

CDR3: CATMNREPPYEQYF
DNA: TGTGCCACCATGAACAGGGAACCTCCCTACGAGCAGTACTTC
D: -
J: TRBJ2-7
V: TRBV2
size: -

CDR3: CASSAGTQETQYF
DNA: TGCGCCAGCAGCGCGGGGACCCAAGAGACCCAGTACTTC
D: -
J: TRBJ2-5
V: TRBV5-1
size: many

CDR3: CASGTLRGESNQPQHF
DNA: TGTGCCAGCGGGACCTTAAGGGGTGAGAGTAATCAGCCCCAGCATTTT
D: -
J: TRBJ1-5
V: TRBV12-3/TRBV12-4
size: -

CDR3: CASRGGAGTEAFF
DNA: TGCGCCAGCCGGGGGGGCGCGGGCACTGAAGCTTTCTTT
D: -
J: TRBJ1-1
V: TRBV5-1
size: -

CDR3: CASRGTGITGELFF
DNA: TGTGCCAGCAGGGGGACAGGGATCACCGGGGAGCTGTTTTTT
D: TRBD1
J: TRBJ2-2
V: TRBV6-2/TRBV6-3
size: -

CDR3: CSARDVGNTDTQYF
DNA: TGCAGTGCTAGAGATGTGGGTAACACAGATACGCAGTATTTT
D: -
J: TRBJ2-3
V: TRBV20-1
size: -

CDR3: CASSGLAGSYNEQFF
DNA: TGCGCCAGCAGCGGACTAGCTGGGTCCTACAATGAGCAGTTCTTC
D: TRBD2
J: TRBJ2-1
V: TRBV5-1
size: -

CDR3: CASSLDQVKDTQYF
DNA: TGCGCCAGCAGCTTGGACCAGGTTAAAGATACGCAGTATTTT
D: -
J: TRBJ2-3
V: TRBV5-1
size: -

CDR3: CASSNAYPLYQPQHF
DNA: TGTGCCAGCAGCAACGCTTACCCGTTGTATCAGCCCCAGCATTTT
D: -
J: TRBJ1-5
V: TRBV7-8
size: -

CDR3: CSARDPGGLQETQYF
DNA: TGCAGTGCTAGAGATCCCGGGGGGCTTCAAGAGACCCAGTACTTC
D: -
J: TRBJ2-5
V: TRBV20-1
size: -

CDR3: CASSPSPGETQYF
DNA: TGCGCCAGCAGCCCCTCCCCCGGGGAGACCCAGTACTTC
D: -
J: TRBJ2-5
V: TRBV5-1
size: -

CDR3: CSVPLVVGGPYNEQFF
DNA: TGCAGCGTCCCACTCGTCGTGGGAGGGCCGTACAATGAGCAGTTCTTC
D: TRBD2
J: TRBJ2-1
V: TRBV29-1
size: few

CDR3: CASSMGQGRGNQPQHF
DNA: TGTGCCAGTAGTATGGGACAGGGTCGGGGCAATCAGCCCCAGCATTTT
D: TRBD1
J: TRBJ1-5
V: TRBV19
size: -

CDR3: CASSITGAGELFF
DNA: TGTGCCAGTAGTATAACCGGGGCCGGGGAGCTGTTTTTT
D: -
J: TRBJ2-2
V: TRBV19
size: few

CDR3: CATGQSSYEQYF
DNA: TGTGCCACGGGACAGAGCTCCTACGAGCAGTACTTC
D: TRBD1
J: TRBJ2-7
V: TRBV15
size: -

CDR3: CASRPWTVSYGYTF
DNA: TGCGCCAGCAGACCATGGACGGTGAGCTATGGCTACACCTTC
D: -
J: TRBJ1-2
V: TRBV4-1
size: -